Listed below are T cell receptor beta chains from one sample, sequenced in a study of CD8+ T cells in alopecia areata. TCRdb keeps only in-frame clones here, not all; method: immunoSEQ multiplex PCR. The table has about 200,000 clones, 56% seen once. The material sequenced was CD8+ T cells sorted from blood. These receptor sequences come from a human donor in good health. The CDR3 runs from the conserved cysteine through the conserved F or W. A D gene is named only where the DNA matches it firmly. Clone size is not always given. Where it is, it says once, few, many or a class for expanded clones.

CDR3	DNA	size	D	J	V
CASSPVPNTGELFF	TGCGCCAGCAGCCCCGTTCCAAACACCGGGGAGCTGTTTTTT	.	.	TRBJ2-2	TRBV5-1
CASSAKTGTGIETQYF	TGTGCCAGCAGCGCAAAAACCGGGACAGGGATTGAGACCCAGTACTTC	.	TRBD1	TRBJ2-5	TRBV9
CASRAGTATSQPQHF	TGTGCCAGCAGGGCCGGGACAGCGACTAGTCAGCCCCAGCATTTT	.	TRBD1	TRBJ1-5	TRBV2
CASSEEGLGKTQYF	TGTGCCAGCAGTGAAGAGGGCCTAGGAAAGACCCAGTACTTC	.	.	TRBJ2-5	TRBV2
CASSLAPGQGDYGYTF	TGTGCCAGCAGCTTAGCGCCGGGACAGGGGGACTATGGCTACACCTTC	few	TRBD1	TRBJ1-2	TRBV7-8
CATINWDSGIYGYTF	TGTGCCACCATAAACTGGGACAGCGGGATCTATGGCTACACCTTC	.	TRBD1	TRBJ1-2	TRBV6-5
CSSTRRNTEAFF	TGCAGCTCGACACGCAGGAACACTGAAGCTTTCTTT	.	.	TRBJ1-1	TRBV29-1
CASSPVGSLYEQYF	TGTGCCAGCAGTCCAGTAGGATCCCTCTACGAGCAGTACTTC	few	.	TRBJ2-7	TRBV27
CSVEGGGDGYTF	TGCAGCGTTGAAGGGGGCGGGGATGGCTACACCTTC	once	.	TRBJ1-2	TRBV29-1
CATSRVETQYF	TGTGCCACCAGCAGAGTAGAGACCCAGTACTTC	few	.	TRBJ2-5	TRBV15
CASSRGAGVGQPQHF	TGTGCCAGCAGCCGGGGGGCTGGGGTGGGTCAGCCCCAGCATTTT	.	.	TRBJ1-5	TRBV5-6
CASSLDDGYGYTF	TGTGCCAGCAGCTTGGATGACGGCTATGGCTACACCTTC	.	.	TRBJ1-2	TRBV5-6
CASFMNTEAFF	TGTGCCAGTTTCATGAACACTGAAGCTTTCTTT	.	.	TRBJ1-1	TRBV28
CASSQVLRGGTFLNEQFF	TGCGCCAGCAGCCAAGTTCTGCGCGGGGGGACCTTTTTGAATGAGCAGTTCTTC	.	TRBD2	TRBJ2-1	TRBV4-1
CASSLRVGDYEQFF	TGCGCCAGCAGCTTAAGAGTCGGGGACTATGAGCAGTTCTTC	.	.	TRBJ2-1	TRBV5-1
CASSLDGETQYF	TGTGCCAGCAGCTTAGATGGGGAGACCCAGTACTTC	.	.	TRBJ2-5	TRBV13
CASSQAGRGALNEQFF	TGCGCCAGCAGCCAAGCGGGGCGGGGGGCCCTAAATGAGCAGTTCTTC	few	TRBD2	TRBJ2-1	TRBV4-1
CAISEGSWGETQYF	TGTGCCATCAGTGAGGGCAGCTGGGGAGAGACCCAGTACTTC	.	.	TRBJ2-5	TRBV10-3
CSVEENRPNTEAFF	TGCAGCGTTGAAGAGAACCGACCGAACACTGAAGCTTTCTTT	.	.	TRBJ1-1	TRBV29-1
CASSSHYRETGYNSPLHF	TGTGCCAGCAGCTCCCACTACAGGGAAACCGGATATAATTCACCCCTCCACTTT	.	.	TRBJ1-6	TRBV7-3